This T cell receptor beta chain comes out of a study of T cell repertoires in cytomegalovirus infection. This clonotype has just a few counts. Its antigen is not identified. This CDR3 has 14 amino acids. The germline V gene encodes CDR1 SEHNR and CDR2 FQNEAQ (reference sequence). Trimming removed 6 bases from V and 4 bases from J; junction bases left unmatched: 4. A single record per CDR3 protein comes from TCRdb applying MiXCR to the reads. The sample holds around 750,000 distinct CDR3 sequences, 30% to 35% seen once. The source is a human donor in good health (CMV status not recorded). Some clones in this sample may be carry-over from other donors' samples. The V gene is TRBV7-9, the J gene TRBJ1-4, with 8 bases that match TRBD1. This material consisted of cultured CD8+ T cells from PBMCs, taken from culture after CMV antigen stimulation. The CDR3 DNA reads TGTGCCAGCAGTCAAACAGGGGGTAATGAAAAACTGTTTTTT. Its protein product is CASSQTGGNEKLFF. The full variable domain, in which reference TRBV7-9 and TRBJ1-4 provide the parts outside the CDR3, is DTGVSQNPRHKITKRGQNVTFRCDPISEHNRLYWYRQTLGQGPEFLTYFQNEAQLEKSRLLSDRFSAERPKGSFSTLEIQRTEQGDSAMYLCASSQTGGNEKLFFGSGTQLSVL.